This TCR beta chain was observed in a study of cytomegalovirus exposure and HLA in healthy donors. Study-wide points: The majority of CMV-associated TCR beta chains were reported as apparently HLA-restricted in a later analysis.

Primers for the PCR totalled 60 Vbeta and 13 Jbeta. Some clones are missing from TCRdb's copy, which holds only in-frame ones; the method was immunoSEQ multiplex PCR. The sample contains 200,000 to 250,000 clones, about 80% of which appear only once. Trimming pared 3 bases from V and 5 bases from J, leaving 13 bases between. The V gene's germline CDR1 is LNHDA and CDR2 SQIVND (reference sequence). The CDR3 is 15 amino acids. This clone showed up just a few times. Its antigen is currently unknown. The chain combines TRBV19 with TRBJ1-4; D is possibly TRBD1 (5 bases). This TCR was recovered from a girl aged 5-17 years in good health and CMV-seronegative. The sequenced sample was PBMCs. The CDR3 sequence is CASSIRGRANEKLFF. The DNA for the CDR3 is TGTGCCAGTAGTATTCGAGGCAGGGCGAATGAAAAACTGTTTTTT.